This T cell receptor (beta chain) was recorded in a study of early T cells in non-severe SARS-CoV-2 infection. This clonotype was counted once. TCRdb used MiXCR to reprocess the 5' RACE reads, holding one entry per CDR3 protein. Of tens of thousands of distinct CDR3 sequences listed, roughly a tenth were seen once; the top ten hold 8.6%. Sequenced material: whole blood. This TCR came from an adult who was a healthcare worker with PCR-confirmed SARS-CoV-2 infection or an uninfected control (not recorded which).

The CDR3 sequence: CASQGLSNTGELFF. CDR3 sequence (DNA): TGTGCCAGCCAAGGACTGTCGAACACCGGGGAGCTGTTTTTT. The chain has TRBV9 and TRBJ2-2; TRBD2 might be the D (5 bases). The germline CDR1 and CDR2 sequences are SGDLS and YYNGEE. This CDR3 has 14 amino acids. V lost 7 bases to trimming and J lost 0 bases, with 10 bases between them.